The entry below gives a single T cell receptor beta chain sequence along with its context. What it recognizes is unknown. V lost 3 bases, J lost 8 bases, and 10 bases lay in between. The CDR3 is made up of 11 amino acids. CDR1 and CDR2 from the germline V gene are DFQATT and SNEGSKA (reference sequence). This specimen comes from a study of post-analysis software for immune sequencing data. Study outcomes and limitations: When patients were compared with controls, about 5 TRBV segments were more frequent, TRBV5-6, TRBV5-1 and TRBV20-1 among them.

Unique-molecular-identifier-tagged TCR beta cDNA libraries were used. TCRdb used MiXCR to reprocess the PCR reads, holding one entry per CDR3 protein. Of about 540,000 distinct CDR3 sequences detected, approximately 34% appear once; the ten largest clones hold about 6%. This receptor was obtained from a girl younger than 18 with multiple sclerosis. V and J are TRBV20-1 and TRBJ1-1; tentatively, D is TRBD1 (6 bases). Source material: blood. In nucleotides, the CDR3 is TGCAGTGCTAGGCGAGACAGGGAAGCTTTCTTT. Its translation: CSARRDREAFF.